This T cell receptor (beta chain) is from a study of technical replicates of blood from several donors. This CDR3 is built from 14 residues. Germline loops: CDR1 SGHNT, CDR2 YYREEE (reference sequence). A remark on this clone: One junction end does not reproduce the germline sequence, and a read error may be involved.

Clones were sequenced by immunoSEQ multiplex PCR, and TCRdb holds only the in-frame ones, with some missing. The repertoire includes approximately 64,000 clones, 86% of them detected once, and 5.1% sits in the top ten. This TCR was recovered from a human donor in good health. Some clones in this sample may be carry-over from other donors' samples. Sequencing was carried out using PBMCs. This sequence joins TRBV5-4 and TRBJ2-7, with D uncertain. The CDR3 region is CASSPSTGFYEQYF. CDR3 nucleotide sequence: TGCGCCAGCAGCCCGAGCACCGGGTTCTACGAGCAGTACTTC.